Sequencing of this T cell receptor beta chain was carried out in a study of PD-1 blockade in classical Hodgkin lymphoma. Overall study: Every 2 weeks, patients had 3 mg/kg nivolumab intravenously. Study-level results: Complete responders entered with baseline diversity on par with newly diagnosed patients, the results showed.

On this clone itself: Its antigen is not known.

Repertoires were generated with immunoSEQ multiplex PCR, while TCRdb's copy carries only in-frame clones and drops some. The sample yields 70,000 to 85,000 clones, roughly 91% seen once. All patients relapsed after autologous stem cell transplantation, and brentuximab vedotin exposure varied. The germline gives CDR1 SGHRS, CDR2 YFSETQ. The CDR3 has 15 amino acids. Between the trimmed V and J ends, which lost 0 bases and 3 bases, there was a span of 13 bases. The sequenced sample was peripheral blood mononuclear cells (PBMCs), obtained at baseline. The source is a human donor with classical Hodgkin lymphoma. J is TRBJ2-7 and V is TRBV5-1; weak D call: TRBD1 (6 bases). The CDR3 here is CASSLDRTVIYEQYF. DNA for the CDR3: TGCGCCAGCAGCTTGGATAGGACAGTAATCTACGAGCAGTACTTC.